This T cell receptor beta chain was identified during a study of blood T cell repertoires in COVID-19. About the study: PBMCs, B-cell-depleted T cells, or T cells were the source of the cDNA or gDNA that made up the material.

The CDR3 covers 14 residues. The germline V and J ends were trimmed by 1 base and 5 bases, with 11 bases remaining between them. The germline V gene has CDR1 MNHNS and CDR2 SASEGT. Residents of about two dozen US areas, aged roughly 18 to 89 years, made up the participants. Categorization into cohorts depended on clinical history that participants reported. In the authors' workflow: The authors estimated nucleated cell counts from reference gene primer amplification. The data were produced by immunoSEQ multiplex PCR, yet TCRdb's version contains in-frame clones alone and is incomplete. V, J and clone size are those of that table, while D and trimming were read from the DNA. This sample has 300,000 to 450,000 clones, with 80% to 90% found just once.

This clonotype was obtained from a man aged 18-30 years who had recovered from COVID-19. What was sequenced was PBMCs or T cells enriched from blood (not recorded which). This rearrangement joins TRBV6-1 to TRBJ1-2; D is unclear. The CDR3 bases are TGTGCCAGCAGTGAAGGTCCCGGGTGGTATGGCTACACCTTC. Translated, it gives CASSEGPGWYGYTF.